This TCR beta chain stems from a study of low-dose radiotherapy and immunotherapy resistance in tumors. About the research overall: Patients were treated with intravenous nivolumab at 240 mg every two weeks and were also dosed with ipilimumab at 1 mg/kg every six weeks. Aspirin was taken orally at 300 mg daily by patients, and this continued for four cycles from cycle 1 day 1.

First-strand cDNA relied on TRAV- and TRBV-specific primers spanning alpha and beta chains. An approximately 19-cycle PCR with a constant-region primer and V-primer adapter amplified TCRs. One entry per CDR3 protein results from TCRdb running MiXCR on the reads. This sample has under 70,000 distinct CDR3 sequences; roughly 23% occur once, and the top ten carry approximately 7.2%. The CDR3 sequence is 15 residues long. Trimming removed 3 bases from V and 6 bases from J, with 12 bases in between. The germline CDR1 and CDR2 sequences are SGHTA and FQGNSA. The time point was: after trial treatment. Treatment of the sample: LDRT plus nivolumab, ipilimumab, low-dose cyclophosphamide and aspirin (RACIN trial). This clonotype was seen ten or more times.

The chain combines TRBV7-2 with TRBJ1-6, with D unclear. This TCR came from a male donor with prostate cancer. This specimen was PBMCs, taken after low-dose radiotherapy plus immunotherapy. For the CDR3, the DNA is TGTGCCAGCAGCTTGGTGGCTGTTTCTAATTCACCCCTCCACTTT. Translating it yields CASSLVAVSNSPLHF. Based on the CDR3 plus reference TRBV7-2 and TRBJ1-6, the full variable domain is GAGVSQSPSNKVTEKGKDVELRCDPISGHTALYWYRQSLGQGLEFLIYFQGNSAPDKSGLPSDRFSAERTGGSVSTLTIQRTQQEDSAVYLCASSLVAVSNSPLHFGNGTRLTVT.